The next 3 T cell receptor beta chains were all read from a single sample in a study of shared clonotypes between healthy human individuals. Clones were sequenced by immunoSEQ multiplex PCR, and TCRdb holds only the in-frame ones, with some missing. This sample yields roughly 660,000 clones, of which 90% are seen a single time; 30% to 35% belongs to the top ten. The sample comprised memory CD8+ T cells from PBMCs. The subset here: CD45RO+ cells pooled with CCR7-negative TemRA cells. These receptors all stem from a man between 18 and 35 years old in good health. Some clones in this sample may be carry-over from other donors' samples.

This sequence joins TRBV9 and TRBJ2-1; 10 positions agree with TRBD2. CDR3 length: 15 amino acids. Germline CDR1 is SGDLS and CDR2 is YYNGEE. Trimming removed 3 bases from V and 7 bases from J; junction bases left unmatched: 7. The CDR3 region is CASSAAGLAKNEQFF. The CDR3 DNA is TGTGCCAGCAGCGCAGCGGGACTAGCGAAAAATGAGCAGTTCTTC.

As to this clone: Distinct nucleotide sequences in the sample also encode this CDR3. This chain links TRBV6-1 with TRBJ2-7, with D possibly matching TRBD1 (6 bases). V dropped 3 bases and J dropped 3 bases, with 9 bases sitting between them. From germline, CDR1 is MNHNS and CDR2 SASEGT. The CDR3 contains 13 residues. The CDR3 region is CASSDGRGYEQYF. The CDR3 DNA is TGTGCCAGCAGTGATGGCAGGGGCTACGAGCAGTACTTC.

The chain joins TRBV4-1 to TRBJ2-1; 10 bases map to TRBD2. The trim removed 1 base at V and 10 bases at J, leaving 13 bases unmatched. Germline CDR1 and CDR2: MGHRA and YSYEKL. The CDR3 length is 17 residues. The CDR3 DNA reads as TGCGCCAGCAGCCAAGTTGACAGGAGCGGGAGGGTCACCGAGCAGTTCTTC. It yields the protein CASSQVDRSGRVTEQFF.